These 21 T cell receptor beta chains were all obtained from the same sample, sequenced in a study of CD8+CD57+ T cells in acquired aplastic anemia. TCR beta VDJ and CDR3 profiles were obtained from a genomic DNA template. TCRdb reprocessed the reads via MiXCR and lists one record per CDR3 protein. Of under 200,000 distinct CDR3 sequences listed, over 60% are singletons. The sequenced sample consisted of sorted CD4+, CD8+, or CD8+CD57+ T cells (not recorded which) from PBMCs. Every receptor here comes from a human donor with severe aplastic anemia or a healthy control (not recorded which).

V gene TRBV15 combines with J gene TRBJ2-7; 10 bases line up with TRBD1. CDR1 and CDR2 (germline): LNHNV, YYDKDF (reference sequence). The V and J ends lost 0 bases and 3 bases, in that order; junction bases with no gene match: 2. CDR3 length: 15 residues. CDR3 sequence reads: CATSRDRTGGYEQYF. In DNA form, the CDR3 reads TGTGCCACCAGCAGAGATAGGACAGGGGGCTACGAGCAGTACTTC.

The rearrangement joins TRBV7-9 to TRBJ2-5; D is perhaps TRBD1 (6 bases). The germline V gene has CDR1 SEHNR and CDR2 FQNEAQ (reference sequence). V dropped 0 bases and J dropped 3 bases, with 14 bases sitting between them. This CDR3 comprises 16 residues. The CDR3 nucleotides are TGTGCCAGCAGCTTAGCAGCCCCAGGGGAAGAAGAGACCCAGTACTTC. It is translated as CASSLAAPGEEETQYF.

The chain is built from TRBV7-9 and TRBJ1-1, with no clear D. Germline CDR1 is SEHNR and CDR2 is FQNEAQ (reference sequence). The CDR3 is 11 amino acids. With 6 bases removed from V and 5 bases from J, the gap between germline ends came to 7 bases. CDR3 loop: CASRQRTEAFF. The CDR3 DNA reads as TGTGCCAGCAGACAGCGTACTGAAGCTTTCTTT.

The J gene is TRBJ2-1, the V gene TRBV5-4; TRBD2 aligns across 7 bases. This CDR3 is 14 amino acids long. Looked up from germline, CDR1 is SGHNT and CDR2 is YYREEE (reference sequence). V shed 4 bases, J shed 10 bases, and the junction held 11 bases outside the gene matches. CDR3 region: CASSPGWGGEEQFF. CDR3 coding DNA: TGTGCCAGCAGCCCCGGGTGGGGGGGTGAAGAGCAGTTCTTC.

The chain carries TRBV7-3 and TRBJ1-1; unclear D gene. CDR1 is SGHTA and CDR2 is FQGTGA in the germline V gene. Trimming removed 5 bases from V and 0 bases from J, with 16 bases in between. This CDR3 comprises 16 residues. The DNA for the CDR3 is TGTGCCAGCAGCCAAGATCTGGGAAAAGTGAACACTGAAGCTTTCTTT. This encodes CASSQDLGKVNTEAFF.

This chain joins TRBV7-7 and TRBJ2-5; no definite D call. CDR1 SSHAT and CDR2 FNYEAQ come from the germline V gene (reference sequence). The V and J ends lost 5 bases and 2 bases respectively, with 9 bases between them. The CDR3 runs to 13 residues. As DNA, the CDR3 is TGTGCCAGCAGCCCCAGCGCGCAAGAGACCCAGTACTTC. Amino acids: CASSPSAQETQYF.

This sequence joins TRBV7-9 and TRBJ2-7; 7 nucleotides line up with TRBD1. The germline V gene encodes CDR1 SEHNR and CDR2 FQNEAQ (reference sequence). V lost 5 bases to trimming and J lost 4 bases; unmatched junction nucleotides: 17. The CDR3 length is 17 residues. The CDR3 DNA follows: TGTGCCAGCAGCATGGATTGGGGGCAAGACAGGGTGTACGAGCAGTACTTC. This gives the protein CASSMDWGQDRVYEQYF.

This clonotype came up many times. This rearrangement joins TRBV19 to TRBJ1-6; tentatively, D is TRBD1 (6 bases). CDR3 length: 15 residues. Germline loops: CDR1 LNHDA, CDR2 SQIVND (reference sequence). Trimming removed 6 bases at V and 10 bases at J, with 19 bases between. The CDR3 nucleotides are TGTGCCAGTAGAGAACGGGGGGCCCTTGAGTCACCCCTCCACTTT. It specifies CASRERGALESPLHF.

In its sample, this clonotype was seen once. The chain links TRBV7-9 to TRBJ2-3, with 8 bases fitting TRBD1. The CDR3 is made up of 15 amino acids. V was pared by 5 bases and J by 6 bases, with 10 bases of the junction left unmatched. The V gene's germline CDR1 is SEHNR and CDR2 FQNEAQ (reference sequence). CDR3 loop: CASSQRTGLTDTQYF. The CDR3 region has the DNA TGTGCCAGCAGCCAGAGGACAGGGCTAACTGATACGCAGTATTTT.

This sequence joins TRBV13 and TRBJ2-1, with 9 bases that match TRBD2. The V and J ends lost 4 bases and 0 bases, in that order; junction bases with no gene match: 10. The V gene's germline CDR1 is PRHDT and CDR2 FYEKMQ (reference sequence). The CDR3 sequence is 18 residues long. The CDR3 bases are TGTGCCAGCAGCTCTACTAGCGGGCGGGCCCTCTCCTACAATGAGCAGTTCTTC. Its protein product is CASSSTSGRALSYNEQFF. Combining the CDR3 with reference TRBV13 and TRBJ2-1 gives the whole variable domain AAGVIQSPRHLIKEKRETATLKCYPIPRHDTVYWYQQGPGQDPQFLISFYEKMQSDKGSIPDRFSAQQFSDYHSELNMSSLELGDSALYFCASSSTSGRALSYNEQFFGPGTRLTVL.

A note on this clonotype: The conserved phenylalanine or tryptophan normally closing the CDR3 is absent here, so this likely arose from a read error. The chain joins TRBV19 to TRBJ1-1; unclear D gene. Germline loops: CDR1 LNHDA, CDR2 SQIVND (reference sequence). The CDR3 contains 15 residues. In DNA form, the CDR3 reads TGTGCCCGTAGTGCGTACCTTAGGGAGGACACTGAAGCTTTCCTT. Protein product: CARSAYLREDTEAFL.

The chain combines TRBV9 with TRBJ2-7; D uncertain. The CDR3 runs to 14 residues. Between the trimmed V and J ends, which lost 4 bases and 0 bases, there was a span of 11 bases. Germline assignment: CDR1 SGDLS and CDR2 YYNGEE. CDR3 nucleotides: TGTGCCAGCAGCCCCCGGGTAGCCTCCTACGAGCAGTACTTC. Protein sequence: CASSPRVASYEQYF.

This clonotype came up many times. This chain joins TRBV7-8 and TRBJ2-4; the match to TRBD2 covers 15 bases. The CDR3 has 18 residues. V lost 5 bases, J lost 8 bases, and 13 bases stayed unmatched. CDR1 is SGHVS, CDR2 FQNEAQ, per germline. The CDR3 sequence is CASSQSGLAGGLSHIQYF. The CDR3 nucleotides are TGTGCCAGCAGCCAGAGCGGACTAGCGGGGGGGCTTTCCCACATTCAGTACTTC. Full variable domain (outside the CDR3, taken from reference TRBV7-8 and TRBJ2-4): GAGVSQSPRYKVAKRGQDVALRCDPISGHVSLFWYQQALGQGPEFLTYFQNEAQLDKSGLPSDRFFAERPEGSVSTLKIQRTQQEDSAVYLCASSQSGLAGGLSHIQYFGAGTRLSVL.

The CDR3 nucleotides are TGCGCCAGCAGCCAAGATGCGGGAACCTACGAGCAGTACTTC. It encodes CASSQDAGTYEQYF. This chain uses TRBV4-3 with TRBJ2-7; a weak D match, TRBD2 (6 bases). The V and J ends lost 0 bases and 2 bases respectively, with 8 bases between them. CDR1 is LGHNA and CDR2 is YSLEER in the germline V gene. The CDR3 consists of 14 residues.

The rearrangement links TRBV9 to TRBJ2-1, with TRBD2 identical over 10 bases. The DNA end favors TRBJ2-7, so the J call may be wrong. CDR1 and CDR2 (germline): SGDLS, YYNGEE. The CDR3 extends over 16 amino acids. CDR3: CASSPGPSGGSYEQYF. CDR3 bases: TGTGCCAGCAGCCCGGGTCCTAGCGGGGGCTCCTACGAGCAGTACTTC.

The chain uses TRBV7-8 and TRBJ1-2; no clear D. With 5 bases removed from V and 3 bases from J, the gap between germline ends came to 16 bases. Per germline, CDR1 SGHVS and CDR2 FQNEAQ. There are 15 residues in the CDR3. The DNA of the CDR3 is TGTGCCAGCAGCCCCCGCAGTTACACCGACTATGGCTACACCTTC. It translates to CASSPRSYTDYGYTF.

This clonotype was counted many times. The V gene is TRBV19, the J gene TRBJ2-1; TRBD2 aligns across 10 bases. This CDR3 has 15 residues. Germline V CDR1 and CDR2: LNHDA, SQIVND (reference sequence). Germline trimming cut 2 bases from V and 7 bases from J; bases unmatched to any gene: 5. CDR3: CASSIRSGGANEQFF. DNA for the CDR3: TGTGCCAGTAGTATAAGGAGCGGGGGGGCAAATGAGCAGTTCTTC.

The J gene is TRBJ1-3, the V gene TRBV7-8; 7 nucleotides align to TRBD1. Germline CDR1 reads SGHVS; CDR2 reads FQNEAQ. V trimming: 5 bases; J trimming: 4 bases; junction bases outside the gene matches: 8. CDR3 length: 15 amino acids. The CDR3 bases are TGTGCCAGCAGCCGAATTACAGGGGTAGGAAACACCATATATTTT. Its translation: CASSRITGVGNTIYF.

V usage is TRBV10-2 and J usage is TRBJ1-5; 7 bases are shared with TRBD1. Per the germline V gene, CDR1 is WSHSY and CDR2 is SAAADI. The CDR3 loop spans 14 amino acids. V lost 6 bases to trimming and J lost 2 bases; unmatched junction nucleotides: 4. The CDR3 loop reads CASRETGGNQPQHF. The CDR3 DNA reads as TGCGCCAGCAGGGAAACAGGGGGCAATCAGCCCCAGCATTTT.

The chain uses TRBV15 and TRBJ2-2; D gene unclear. This CDR3 is 14 amino acids long. Germline CDR1 and CDR2: LNHNV and YYDKDF (reference sequence). Trimming removed 3 bases at V and 3 bases at J, with 8 bases between. CDR3 nucleotides: TGTGCCACCAGCAGCGCCTCAGACACCGGGGAGCTGTTTTTT. It codes for CATSSASDTGELFF.

The V call is TRBV7-3, the J call TRBJ1-6; D gene unclear. The CDR3 covers 16 residues. Deletions cut 5 bases from V and 6 bases from J, with 17 bases between. The germline V gene encodes CDR1 SGHTA and CDR2 FQGTGA. The CDR3 nucleotides are TGTGCCAGCAGCCTTAGCTCCGGGGAACTTAATTCACCCCTCCACTTT. It codes for CASSLSSGELNSPLHF.